This T cell receptor (beta chain) came from a study of T cells after yellow fever vaccination. This CDR3 region has 13 residues. Germline V gives CDR1 LNHNV, CDR2 YYDKDF (reference sequence). The V and J ends lost 5 bases and 7 bases respectively, with 12 bases between them. A single record per CDR3 protein comes from TCRdb applying MiXCR to the 5' RACE reads. The profile shows 450,000 to 650,000 distinct CDR3 sequences, 13% of them singletons. The sequence derives from a man aged 30 to 45 who received the YFV17D yellow fever vaccine. The chain links TRBV15 to TRBJ2-1, with D perhaps TRBD2 (6 bases). Sequenced here: PBMCs, sampled on the day of the yellow fever booster vaccination. CDR3 sequence: CATSGGALNEQFF. The CDR3 DNA is TGTGCCACCAGCGGAGGGGCGCTGAATGAGCAGTTCTTC. Full variable domain (missing parts from reference TRBV15 and TRBJ2-1): DAMVIQNPRYQVTQFGKPVTLSCSQTLNHNVMYWYQQKSSQAPKLLFHYYDKDFNNEADTPDNFQSRRPNTSFCFLDIRSPGLGDTAMYLCATSGGALNEQFFGPGTRLTVL.